This T cell receptor (beta chain) was sequenced during a study of cytomegalovirus exposure and HLA in healthy donors. Findings and limits, study-wide: The classifier, whose performance was assessed in both the original and validation cohorts, reportedly diagnosed cytomegalovirus status with high specificity and sensitivity.

Of note for this clone: The antigen is unknown.

It was with 60 Vbeta and 13 Jbeta primers that the PCR ran. Repertoires were generated with immunoSEQ multiplex PCR, while TCRdb's copy carries only in-frame clones and drops some. Here the sample spans 150,000 or so clones, less than 85% being singletons. Per germline, CDR1 ENHRY and CDR2 SYGVKD. The V and J ends lost 6 bases and 8 bases, in that order; junction bases with no gene match: 6. This CDR3 is 12 amino acids long. V gene TRBV10-3 combines with J gene TRBJ1-2, with 7 bases identical to TRBD1. The specimen was PBMCs. The source is a man aged 18-30 years in good health and CMV-seropositive. The CDR3 region is CAIRGQSSGYTF. The CDR3 DNA reads TGTGCCATCAGGGGACAGTCGTCCGGCTACACCTTC.